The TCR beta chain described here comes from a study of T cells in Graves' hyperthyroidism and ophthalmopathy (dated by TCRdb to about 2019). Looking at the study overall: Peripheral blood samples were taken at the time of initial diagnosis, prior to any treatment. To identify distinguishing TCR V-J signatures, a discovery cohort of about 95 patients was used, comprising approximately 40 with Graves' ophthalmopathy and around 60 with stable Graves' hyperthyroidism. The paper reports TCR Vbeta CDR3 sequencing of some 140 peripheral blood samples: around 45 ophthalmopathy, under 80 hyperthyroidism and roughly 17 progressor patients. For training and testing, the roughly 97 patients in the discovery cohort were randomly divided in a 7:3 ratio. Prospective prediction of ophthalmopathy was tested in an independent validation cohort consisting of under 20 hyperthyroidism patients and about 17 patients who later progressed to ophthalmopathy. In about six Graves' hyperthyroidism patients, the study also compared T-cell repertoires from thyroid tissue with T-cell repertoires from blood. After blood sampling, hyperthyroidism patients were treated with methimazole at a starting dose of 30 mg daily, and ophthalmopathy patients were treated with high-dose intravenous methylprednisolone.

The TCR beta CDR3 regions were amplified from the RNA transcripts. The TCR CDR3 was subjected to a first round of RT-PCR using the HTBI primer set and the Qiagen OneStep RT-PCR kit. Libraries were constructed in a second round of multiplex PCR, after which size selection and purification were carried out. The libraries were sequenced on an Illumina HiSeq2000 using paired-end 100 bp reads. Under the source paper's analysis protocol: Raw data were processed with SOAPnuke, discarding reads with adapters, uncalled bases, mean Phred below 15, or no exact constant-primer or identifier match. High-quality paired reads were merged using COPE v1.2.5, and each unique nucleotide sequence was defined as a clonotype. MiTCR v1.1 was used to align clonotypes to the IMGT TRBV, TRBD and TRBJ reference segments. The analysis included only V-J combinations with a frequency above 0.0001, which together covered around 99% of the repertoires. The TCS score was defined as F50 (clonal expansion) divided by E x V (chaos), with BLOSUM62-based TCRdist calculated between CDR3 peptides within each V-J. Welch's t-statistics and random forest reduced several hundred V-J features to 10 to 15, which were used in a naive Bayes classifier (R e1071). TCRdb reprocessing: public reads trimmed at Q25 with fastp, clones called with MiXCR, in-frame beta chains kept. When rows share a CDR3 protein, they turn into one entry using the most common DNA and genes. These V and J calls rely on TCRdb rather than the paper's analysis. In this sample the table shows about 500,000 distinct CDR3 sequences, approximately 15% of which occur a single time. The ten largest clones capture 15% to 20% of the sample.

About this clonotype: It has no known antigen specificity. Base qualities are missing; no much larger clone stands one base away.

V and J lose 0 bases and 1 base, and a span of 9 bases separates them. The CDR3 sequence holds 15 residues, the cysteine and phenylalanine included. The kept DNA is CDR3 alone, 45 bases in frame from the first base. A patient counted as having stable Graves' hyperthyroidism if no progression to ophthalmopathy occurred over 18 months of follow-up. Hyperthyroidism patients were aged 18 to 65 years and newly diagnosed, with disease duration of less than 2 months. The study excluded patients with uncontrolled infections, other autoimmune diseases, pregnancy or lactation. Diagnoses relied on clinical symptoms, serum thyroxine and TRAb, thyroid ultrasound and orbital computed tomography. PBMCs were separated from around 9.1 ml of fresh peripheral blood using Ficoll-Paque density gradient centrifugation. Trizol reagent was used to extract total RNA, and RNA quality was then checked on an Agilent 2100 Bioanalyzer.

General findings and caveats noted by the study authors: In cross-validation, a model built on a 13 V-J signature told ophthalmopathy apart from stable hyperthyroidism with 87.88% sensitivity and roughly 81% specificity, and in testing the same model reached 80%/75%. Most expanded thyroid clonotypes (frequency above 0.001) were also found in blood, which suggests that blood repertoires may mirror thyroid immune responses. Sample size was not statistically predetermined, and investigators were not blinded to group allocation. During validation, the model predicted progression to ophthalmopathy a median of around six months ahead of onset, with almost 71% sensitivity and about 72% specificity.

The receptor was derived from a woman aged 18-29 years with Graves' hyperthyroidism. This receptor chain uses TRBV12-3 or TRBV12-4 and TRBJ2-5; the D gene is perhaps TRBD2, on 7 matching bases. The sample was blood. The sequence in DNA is TGTGCCAGCAGTTTAGCGGGAGGGGGCCAAGAGACCCAGTACTTC. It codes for CASSLAGGGQETQYF.